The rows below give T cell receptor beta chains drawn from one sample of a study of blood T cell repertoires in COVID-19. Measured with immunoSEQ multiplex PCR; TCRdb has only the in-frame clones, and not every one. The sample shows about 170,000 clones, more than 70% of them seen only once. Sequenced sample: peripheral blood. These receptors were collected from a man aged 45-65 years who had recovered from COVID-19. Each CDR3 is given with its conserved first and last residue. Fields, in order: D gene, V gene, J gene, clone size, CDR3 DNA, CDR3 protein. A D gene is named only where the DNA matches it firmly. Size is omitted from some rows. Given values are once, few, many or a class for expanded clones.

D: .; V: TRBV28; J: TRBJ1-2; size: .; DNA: TGTGCCAGCAGCCCCGGGGGGGCGAACTATGGCTACACCTTC; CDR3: CASSPGGANYGYTF
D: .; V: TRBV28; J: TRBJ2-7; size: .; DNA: TGTGCCAGCAGTTTGGGACACCTCCAGGCCGAGCAGTACTTC; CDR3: CASSLGHLQAEQYF
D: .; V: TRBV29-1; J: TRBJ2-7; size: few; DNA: TGCAGCGCAAGGGGCAGCCCCTACGAGCAGTACTTC; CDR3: CSARGSPYEQYF
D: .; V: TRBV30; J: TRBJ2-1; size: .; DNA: TGTGCCTGGAGTGTACTAGGGGGGGGGCGAGGTTACAATGAGCAGTTCTTC; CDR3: CAWSVLGGGRGYNEQFF
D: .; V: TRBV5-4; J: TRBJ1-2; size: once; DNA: TGTGCCAGCAGCGAAAGAGAGGAGTCAAATGGCTACACCTTC; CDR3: CASSEREESNGYTF
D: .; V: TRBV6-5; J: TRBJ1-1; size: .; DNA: TGTGCCAGCAGTTGGAGACAGGAATTGGACACTGAAGCTTTCTTT; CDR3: CASSWRQELDTEAFF
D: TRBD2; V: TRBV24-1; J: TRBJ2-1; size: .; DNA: TGTGCCACCAGTGACAGACTAGCGCCTTACAATGAGCAGTTCTTC; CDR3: CATSDRLAPYNEQFF
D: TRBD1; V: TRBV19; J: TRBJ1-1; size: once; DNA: TGTGCCAGTAGTACGACAGGGAAGAGGGCTAACACTGAAGCTTTCTTT; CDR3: CASSTTGKRANTEAFF
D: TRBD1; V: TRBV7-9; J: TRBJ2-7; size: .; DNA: TGTGCCAGCAGCTTAGTAGGGACAGGATTCTCCTACGAGCAGTACTTC; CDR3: CASSLVGTGFSYEQYF
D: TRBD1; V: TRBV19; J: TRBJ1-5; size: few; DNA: TGTGCCAGTAGGCCTCGACAGGGTATCAATCAGCCCCAGCATTTT; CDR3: CASRPRQGINQPQHF
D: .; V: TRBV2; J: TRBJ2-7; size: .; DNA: TGTGCCAGCAACAGACAATCACTCTACGAGCAGTACTTC; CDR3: CASNRQSLYEQYF
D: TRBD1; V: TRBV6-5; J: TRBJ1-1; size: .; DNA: TGTGCCAGCAGTTACAGGGGGCAAGGGAACACTGAAGCTTTCTTT; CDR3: CASSYRGQGNTEAFF
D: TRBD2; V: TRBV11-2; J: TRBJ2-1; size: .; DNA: TGTGCCAGCAGCCCAGGGACTAGCGGGGCTCGCAAGTCCTACAATGAGCAGTTCTTC; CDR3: CASSPGTSGARKSYNEQFF
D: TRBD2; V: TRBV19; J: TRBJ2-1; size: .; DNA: TGTGCCAGTAGCTCTAGCGGGGGGCTGGGCAATGAGCAGTTCTTC; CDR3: CASSSSGGLGNEQFF
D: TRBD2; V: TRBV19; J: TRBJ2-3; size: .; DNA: TGTGCCAGTTCGACTAGCGGCACAGATACGCAGTATTTT; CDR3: CASSTSGTDTQYF
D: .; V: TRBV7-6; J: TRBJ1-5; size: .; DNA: TGTGCCAGCAGCTTACAACAGGGTGATAGCAATCAGCCCCAGCATTTT; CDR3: CASSLQQGDSNQPQHF
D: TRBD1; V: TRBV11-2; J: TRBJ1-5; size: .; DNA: TGTGCCAGCAGCACTGGGACAGCCCCTAATCAGCCCCAGCATTTT; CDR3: CASSTGTAPNQPQHF
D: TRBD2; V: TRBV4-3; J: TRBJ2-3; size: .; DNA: TGCGCCAGCAGCCAAGATCTAGTAGCGGGAGGCACAGATACGCAGTATTTT; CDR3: CASSQDLVAGGTDTQYF
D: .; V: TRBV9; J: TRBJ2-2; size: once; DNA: TGTGCCAGCAGCGAGCCCCACACCGGGGAGCTGTTTTTT; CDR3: CASSEPHTGELFF
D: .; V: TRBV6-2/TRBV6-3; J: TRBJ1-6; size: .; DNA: TGTGCCAGCAGTTACTCACCGGGTCAAATCGCATCCCTCCACTTT; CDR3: CASSYSPGQIASLHF
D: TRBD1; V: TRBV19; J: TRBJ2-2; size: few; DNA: TGTGCCAGTAGCGATTTTATTACAGGGGGCATCGAGAACACCGGGGAGCTGTTTTTT; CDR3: CASSDFITGGIENTGELFF
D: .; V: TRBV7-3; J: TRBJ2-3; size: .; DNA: TGTGCCAGCAGCTTAGGGTGGCTAGCGTCAAGCACAGATACGCAGTATTTT; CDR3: CASSLGWLASSTDTQYF
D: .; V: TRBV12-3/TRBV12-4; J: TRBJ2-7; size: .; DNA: TGTGCCAGCAGTTGGATACAGGGCTACGAGCAGTACTTC; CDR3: CASSWIQGYEQYF
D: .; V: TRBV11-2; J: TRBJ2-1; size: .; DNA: TGTGCCAGCAGCCCTCAGGGTACTTCCTACAATGAGCAGTTCTTC; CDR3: CASSPQGTSYNEQFF
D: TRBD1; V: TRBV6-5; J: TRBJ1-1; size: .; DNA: TGTGCCAGCCGATTGGGGACAGGCCCTGAAGCTTTCTTT; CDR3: CASRLGTGPEAFF
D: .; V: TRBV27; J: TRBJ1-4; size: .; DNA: TGTGCCAGCACTCTGCGGGGGGTTGGTAATGAAAAACTGTTTTTT; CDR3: CASTLRGVGNEKLFF
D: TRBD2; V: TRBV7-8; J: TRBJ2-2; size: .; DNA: TGTGCCAGCAGTTCTAGCGGGGGGGCCCTCCGGGAGCTGTTTTTT; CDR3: CASSSSGGALRELFF
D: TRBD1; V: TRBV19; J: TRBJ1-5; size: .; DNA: TGTGCCAGTAATGAATTACAACAGGGGCAGCCCCAGCATTTT; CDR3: CASNELQQGQPQHF
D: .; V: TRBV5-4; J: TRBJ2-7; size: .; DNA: TGTGCCAGCAGGTCTAGCGAGACTTGGGAGCAGTACTTC; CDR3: CASRSSETWEQYF
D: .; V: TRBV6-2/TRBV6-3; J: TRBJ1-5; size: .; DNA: TGTGCCAGCAGTACGGGGGGGGCCGGCAATCAGCCCCAGCATTTT; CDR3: CASSTGGAGNQPQHF
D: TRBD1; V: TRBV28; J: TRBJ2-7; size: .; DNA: TGTGCCAGCAGTTATAACCCAACCGGGACAGGGACCTGGGAGCAGTACTTC; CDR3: CASSYNPTGTGTWEQYF
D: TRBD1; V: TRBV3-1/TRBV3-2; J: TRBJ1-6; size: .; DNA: TGTGCCAGCAGCCAAGTACAGGGGCACTCACCCCTCCACTTT; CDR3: CASSQVQGHSPLHF
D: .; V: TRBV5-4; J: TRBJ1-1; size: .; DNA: TGTGCCAGCAGCTACGGGGAGATGGAAGCTTTCTTT; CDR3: CASSYGEMEAFF
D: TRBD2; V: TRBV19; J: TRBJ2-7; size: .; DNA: TGTGCCAGTAGTATTACGACTAGCGGGAGGAACGAGCAGTACTTC; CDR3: CASSITTSGRNEQYF
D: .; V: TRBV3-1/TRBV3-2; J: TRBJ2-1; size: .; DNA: TGTGCCAGCAGCCGAAATACTGTGAGCTACAATGAGCAGTTCTTC; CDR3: CASSRNTVSYNEQFF
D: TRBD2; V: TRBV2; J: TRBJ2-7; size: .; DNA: TGTGCCAGCAGTCTACTAGCGGGAGGTATTACCTACGAGCAGTACTTC; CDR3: CASSLLAGGITYEQYF
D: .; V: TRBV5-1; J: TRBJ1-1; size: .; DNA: TGCGCCAGCAACATATACGGGGGGTACCCCCCCGCTGAAGCTTTCTTT; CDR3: CASNIYGGYPPAEAFF
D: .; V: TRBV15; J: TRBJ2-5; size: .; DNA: TGTGCCACCAGCAGAGCTCAAGAGACCCAGTACTTC; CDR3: CATSRAQETQYF
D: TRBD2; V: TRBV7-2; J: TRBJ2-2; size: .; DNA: TGTGCCAGCAGTCGCGGACTAGTTGGTGGGGAGCTGTTTTTT; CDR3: CASSRGLVGGELFF
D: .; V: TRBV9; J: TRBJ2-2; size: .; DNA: TGTGCCAGCAGCGTAGTAGCTCCCGGGGAGCTGTTTTTT; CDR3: CASSVVAPGELFF
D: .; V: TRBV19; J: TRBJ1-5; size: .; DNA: TGTGCCAGTAGTATTCTCCCCGGGGGGCAGCCCCAGCATTTT; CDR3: CASSILPGGQPQHF
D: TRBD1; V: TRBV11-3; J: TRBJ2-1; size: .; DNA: TGTGCCAGCAGCCCGTCGTACAGGGGACCCCACAATGAGCAGTTCTTC; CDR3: CASSPSYRGPHNEQFF
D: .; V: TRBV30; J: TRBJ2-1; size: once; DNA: TGTGCCTGGAGAACGGGGGTATGGAATGAGCAGTTCTTC; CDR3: CAWRTGVWNEQFF
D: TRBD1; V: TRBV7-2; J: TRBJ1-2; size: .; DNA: TGTGCCAGCAGCGGCGGACAGGCCCATAATGGCTACACCTTC; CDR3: CASSGGQAHNGYTF
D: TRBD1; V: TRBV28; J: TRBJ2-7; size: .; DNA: TGTGCCAGCAGTAGACCGGGACAGGCTTCCTACGAGCAGTACTTC; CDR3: CASSRPGQASYEQYF